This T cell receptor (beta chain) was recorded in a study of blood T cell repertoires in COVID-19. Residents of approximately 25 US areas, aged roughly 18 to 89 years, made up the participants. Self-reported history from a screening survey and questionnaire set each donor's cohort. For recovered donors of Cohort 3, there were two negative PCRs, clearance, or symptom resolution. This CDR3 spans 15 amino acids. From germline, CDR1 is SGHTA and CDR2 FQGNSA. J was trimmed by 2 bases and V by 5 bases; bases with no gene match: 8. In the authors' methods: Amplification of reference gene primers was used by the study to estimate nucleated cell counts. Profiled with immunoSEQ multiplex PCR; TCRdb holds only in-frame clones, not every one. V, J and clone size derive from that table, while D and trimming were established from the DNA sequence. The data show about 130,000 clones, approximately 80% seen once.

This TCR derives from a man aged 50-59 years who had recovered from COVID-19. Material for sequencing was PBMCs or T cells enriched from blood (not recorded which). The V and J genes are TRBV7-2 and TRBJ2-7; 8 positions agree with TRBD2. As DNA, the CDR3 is TGTGCCAGCAGCCCGTATAGCGGGGTAACCTACGAGCAGTACTTC. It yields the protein CASSPYSGVTYEQYF.